This T cell receptor (beta chain) was recorded in a study of Ad26.COV2.S vaccination and SARS-CoV-2 variants. The CDR3 has 13 amino acids. Germline V gene data show CDR1 as LNHDA and CDR2 as SQIVND (reference sequence). V lost 4 bases to trimming and J lost 2 bases, with 9 bases between them. Note on this clone: The antigen is undetermined.

Produced via immunoSEQ multiplex PCR; TCRdb's table is partial and in-frame only. The table lists about 350,000 clones, about 92% of them singletons. Findings of the study overall: Analytic work on TCR breadth and depth might have understated the full extent of total T cell responses. Similar non-spike TCR breadth was seen in vaccine and placebo recipients. Reportedly, after vaccination the spike-specific CD8+ and CD4+ T cell responses displayed substantial breadth.

The chain employs TRBV19 and TRBJ2-7; D is undetermined. The source is a human donor who had recovered from COVID-19. This specimen was peripheral blood, taken after recovery from COVID-19. The CDR3 sequence: CASSTDLTYEQYF. The CDR3 bases are TGTGCCAGTAGTACGGACCTCACCTACGAGCAGTACTTC.